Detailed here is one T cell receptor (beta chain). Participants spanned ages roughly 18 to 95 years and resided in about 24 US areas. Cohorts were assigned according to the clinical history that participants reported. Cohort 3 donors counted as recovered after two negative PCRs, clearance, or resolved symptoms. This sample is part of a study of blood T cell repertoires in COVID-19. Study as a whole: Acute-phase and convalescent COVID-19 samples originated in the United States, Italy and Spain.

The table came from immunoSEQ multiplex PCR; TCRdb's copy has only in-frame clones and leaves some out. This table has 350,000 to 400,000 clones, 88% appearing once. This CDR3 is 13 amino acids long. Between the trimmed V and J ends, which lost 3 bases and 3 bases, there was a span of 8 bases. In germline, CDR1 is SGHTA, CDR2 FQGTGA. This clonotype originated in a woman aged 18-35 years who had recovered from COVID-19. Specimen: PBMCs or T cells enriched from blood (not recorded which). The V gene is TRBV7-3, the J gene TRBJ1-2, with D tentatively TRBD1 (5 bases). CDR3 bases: TGTGCCAGCAGCTTCGGACACGACTATGGCTACACCTTC. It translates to CASSFGHDYGYTF.